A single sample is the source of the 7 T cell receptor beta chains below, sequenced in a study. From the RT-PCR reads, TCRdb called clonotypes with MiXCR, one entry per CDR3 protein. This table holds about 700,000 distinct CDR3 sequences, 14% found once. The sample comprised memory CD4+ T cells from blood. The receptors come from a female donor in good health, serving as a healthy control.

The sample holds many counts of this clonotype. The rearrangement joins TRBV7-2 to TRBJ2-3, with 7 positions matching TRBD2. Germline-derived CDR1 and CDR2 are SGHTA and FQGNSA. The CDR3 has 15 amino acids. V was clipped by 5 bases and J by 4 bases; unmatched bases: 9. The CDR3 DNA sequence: TGTGCCAGCAGCCCCCGGGGAGGGTCCGCAGATACGCAGTATTTT. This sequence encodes CASSPRGGSADTQYF.

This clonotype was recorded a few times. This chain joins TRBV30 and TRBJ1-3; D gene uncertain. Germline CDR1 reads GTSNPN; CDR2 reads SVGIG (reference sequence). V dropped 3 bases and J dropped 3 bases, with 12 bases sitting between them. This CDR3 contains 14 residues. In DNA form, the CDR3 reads TGTGCCTGGAGCCTAGGTATTCTTGGAAACACCATATATTTT. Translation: CAWSLGILGNTIYF.

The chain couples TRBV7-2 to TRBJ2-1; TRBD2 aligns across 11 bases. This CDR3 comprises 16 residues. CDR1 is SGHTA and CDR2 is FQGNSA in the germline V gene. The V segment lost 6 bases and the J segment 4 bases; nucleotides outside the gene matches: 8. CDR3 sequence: CASRSGLAEWYNEQFF. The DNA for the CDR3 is TGTGCCAGCAGATCGGGACTAGCGGAGTGGTACAATGAGCAGTTCTTC.

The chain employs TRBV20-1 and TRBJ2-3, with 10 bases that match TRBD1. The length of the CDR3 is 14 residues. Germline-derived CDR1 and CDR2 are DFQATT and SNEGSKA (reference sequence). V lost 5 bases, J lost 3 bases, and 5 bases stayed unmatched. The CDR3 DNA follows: TGCAGTGCTCAATGGGACAGGGGTACAGATACGCAGTATTTT. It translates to CSAQWDRGTDTQYF.

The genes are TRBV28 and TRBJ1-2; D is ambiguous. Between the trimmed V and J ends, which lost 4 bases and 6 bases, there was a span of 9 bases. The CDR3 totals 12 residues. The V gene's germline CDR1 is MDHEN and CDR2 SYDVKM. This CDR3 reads CASSWGNHGYTF. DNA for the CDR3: TGTGCCAGCAGTTGGGGAAACCATGGCTACACCTTC.

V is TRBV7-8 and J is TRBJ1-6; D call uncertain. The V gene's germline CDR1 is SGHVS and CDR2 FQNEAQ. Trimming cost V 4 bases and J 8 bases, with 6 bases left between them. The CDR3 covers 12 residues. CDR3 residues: CASSSSYSPLHF. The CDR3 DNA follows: TGTGCCAGCAGCTCCTCGTATTCACCCCTCCACTTT.

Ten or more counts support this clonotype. The CDR3 region is CASRTSGAPYEQYF. The CDR3 DNA reads TGTGCCAGCAGGACGAGCGGTGCTCCCTACGAGCAGTACTTC. The V call is TRBV3-1, the J call TRBJ2-7; D is possibly TRBD2 (5 bases). This CDR3 contains 14 residues. From germline, CDR1 is LGHDT and CDR2 YNNKEL (reference sequence). V lost 6 bases to trimming and J lost 2 bases, with 14 bases between them.